The present entry profiles one TCR beta chain with its context. The antigen is not known. Here immunoSEQ multiplex PCR was the method, and the copy in TCRdb shows in-frame clones only, minus some. The top ten clones hold over 1.1% of a sample with 130,000 to 150,000 clones, roughly nine tenths of them seen once. This sample is part of a study of T cell responses to AZD1222 COVID-19 vaccine. Study outcomes and limitations: Along spike, vaccine-associated CD4 TCRs were found throughout, with dominance at 160-218 and 743-854. White British people made up most donors, females outnumbered males, and clonal diversity was possibly underestimated. At study baseline, merely six AZD1222 recipients were seropositive.

Germline V gives CDR1 WNHNN, CDR2 SYGVQD (reference sequence). The CDR3 is 13 residues long. The V end was cut by 5 bases, the J end by 2 bases, with 9 bases between. The sequenced sample was peripheral blood, obtained on day 0 of AZD1222 vaccination. The gene calls are TRBV10-1 and TRBJ1-2; no clear D gene. The receptor's source is an adult in good health. The CDR3 loop is CASSSRPNYGYTF. In DNA, the CDR3 is TGCGCCAGCAGTTCACGGCCAAACTATGGCTACACCTTC.